The table lists the clone carrying this T cell receptor (beta chain) with a few counts. No antigen is known for it. This specimen comes from a study of CD8+ T cells in alopecia areata. Sorted out of PBMCs were CD4+ T cells and CD8+ T cells. Germline loops: CDR1 DFQATT, CDR2 SNEGSKA (reference sequence). Trimming took off 3 bases at V and 10 bases at J, with 13 bases between the two ends. The CDR3 runs to 11 residues. Sequencing used cDNA as its template, made by extracting RNA and reverse transcribing it. The data were produced by immunoSEQ multiplex PCR, yet TCRdb's version contains in-frame clones alone and is incomplete. The table shows about 150,000 clones, with 55% occurring only once. Findings of the study overall: It was less clear whether patients shared TCRs than it was in mice, possibly because of HLA. Tissue-resident alphabeta T cells belonging to normal skin likewise get sequenced within scalp specimens. Affected scalp, especially in alopecia totalis/universalis, had a higher clonality than normal scalp did.

Material for sequencing was CD4+ T cells sorted from blood. The receptor was isolated from a human donor in good health. The V gene is TRBV20-1, the J gene TRBJ2-7, with no clear D. This chain's CDR3 is CSASLQGPQYF. The CDR3 DNA reads TGCAGTGCTAGTCTGCAAGGCCCCCAGTACTTC.